These T cell receptor beta chains were read from a single sample in a study of chemoradiotherapy in HPV16-positive cancers. Using immunoSEQ multiplex PCR, the repertoire was profiled, and TCRdb retains in-frame clones only, with some absent. The sample includes about 2,800 clones, more than 60% of them seen just once. Sequences were derived from tumor tissue, sampled from a patient who underwent chemoradiotherapy. Receptor source: a human donor with HPV-associated anogenital cancer. Both conserved end residues are part of each CDR3. A D gene is named only where the DNA matches it firmly. Some rows mark clone size as missing; the rest say once, few, many or name a class of expanded clone.

>TRBJ1-1|TRBD1|NA|TRBV4-3
CASSQDAGTGGTEAFF
TGCGCCAGCAGCCAAGACGCCGGGACAGGGGGCACTGAAGCTTTCTTT
>TRBJ1-2|NA|once|TRBV7-9
CASRRQGNYGYTF
TGTGCCAGCAGGCGCCAGGGTAACTATGGCTACACCTTC
>TRBJ2-5|NA|NA|TRBV4-3
CASSQQAGAQSYQETQYF
TGCGCCAGCAGCCAACAGGCGGGGGCCCAATCGTACCAAGAGACCCAGTACTTC
>TRBJ2-5|NA|NA|TRBV9
CASSQQITPQETQYF
TGTGCCAGCAGCCAGCAGATCACACCACAAGAGACCCAGTACTTC
>TRBJ2-7|TRBD1|NA|TRBV5-1
CASSLGGTGVSYEQYF
TGCGCCAGCAGCTTGGGAGGGACAGGGGTCTCTTACGAGCAGTACTTC
>TRBJ2-1|NA|NA|TRBV4-2
CASSPQVSSYNEQFF
TGTGCCAGCAGCCCCCAAGTGAGCTCCTACAATGAGCAGTTCTTC
>TRBJ1-4|NA|few|TRBV2
CASSRGPNEKLFF
TGTGCCAGCAGCAGGGGACCTAATGAAAAACTGTTTTTT
>TRBJ2-3|TRBD2|NA|TRBV6-4
CASSEGTSDTDTQYF
TGTGCCAGCAGTGAAGGGACTAGCGACACAGATACGCAGTATTTT
>TRBJ1-1|NA|NA|TRBV20-1
CSARTYEAFF
TGCAGTGCTAGGACTTACGAAGCTTTCTTT
>TRBJ1-5|NA|NA|TRBV19
CASSQGIQPQHF
TGTGCCAGTAGTCAAGGGATTCAGCCCCAGCATTTT
>TRBJ2-6|TRBD2|NA|TRBV4-2
CASSQDSGGSGANVLTF
TGTGCCAGCAGCCAAGATTCGGGGGGCTCTGGGGCCAACGTCCTGACTTTC
>TRBJ2-3|NA|NA|TRBV7-9
CASSLKGADTQYF
TGTGCCAGCAGCTTAAAGGGGGCAGATACGCAGTATTTT
>TRBJ2-5|NA|once|TRBV6-5
CASRQGPETQYF
TGTGCCAGCAGACAGGGCCCAGAGACCCAGTACTTC
>TRBJ2-5|TRBD2|once|TRBV19
CASSTSGGWETQYF
TGTGCCAGTAGTACTAGCGGGGGTTGGGAGACCCAGTACTTC
>TRBJ1-3|TRBD1|NA|TRBV18
CASSPYRGSGNTIYF
TGTGCCAGCTCACCTTACAGGGGCTCTGGAAACACCATATATTTT